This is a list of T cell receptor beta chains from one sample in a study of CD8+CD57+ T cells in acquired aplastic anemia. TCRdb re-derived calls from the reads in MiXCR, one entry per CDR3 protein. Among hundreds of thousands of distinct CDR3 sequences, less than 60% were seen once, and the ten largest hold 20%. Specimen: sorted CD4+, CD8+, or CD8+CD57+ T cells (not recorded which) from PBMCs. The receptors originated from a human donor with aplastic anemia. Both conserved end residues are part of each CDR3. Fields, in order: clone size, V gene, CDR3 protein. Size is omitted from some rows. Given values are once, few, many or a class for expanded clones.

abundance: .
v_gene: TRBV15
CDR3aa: CATILIRLAGVPDTQYF

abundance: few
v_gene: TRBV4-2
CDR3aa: CASSQGTDEQYF

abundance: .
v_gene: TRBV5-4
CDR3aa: CASSLGWGTYEQYF

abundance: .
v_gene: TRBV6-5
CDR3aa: CASSYSLRAGYGYTF

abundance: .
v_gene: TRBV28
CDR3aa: CASRSGGTGHQPQHF

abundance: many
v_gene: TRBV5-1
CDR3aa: CASRTGNSPLHF

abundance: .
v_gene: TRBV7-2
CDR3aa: CASSSVTGQRVYEQYF

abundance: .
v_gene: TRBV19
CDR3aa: CASRNPGQGGVEQYF

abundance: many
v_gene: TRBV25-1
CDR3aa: CASSAPVTGELFF

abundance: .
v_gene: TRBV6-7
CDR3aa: CASSHGPGVTGELFF